This record concerns one TCR beta chain sequence. This sample was taken from a study of blood T cell repertoires in COVID-19. The wider study: T cells, B-cell-depleted T cells, or PBMCs provided the cDNA or gDNA that served as material.

CDR1 MNHEY and CDR2 SVGEGT come from the germline V gene. Trimming cost V 0 bases and J 3 bases, with 9 bases left between them. The CDR3 runs 14 residues. Original methodology: From reference gene primer amplification, estimates of nucleated cell counts were derived. The data were produced by immunoSEQ multiplex PCR, yet TCRdb's version contains in-frame clones alone and is incomplete. For V, J and clone size, that table is used; D and trimming come from the DNA. The repertoire holds around 270,000 clones, roughly 86% seen once, with roughly 9.8% in the top ten. V usage is TRBV6-2 or TRBV6-3 and J usage is TRBJ2-7; D not resolved. Input material: peripheral blood. The TCR sequence derives from a man aged 40-49 years who had recovered from COVID-19. The chain's CDR3 is CASSYSTRVYEQYF. The CDR3 region has the DNA TGTGCCAGCAGTTACTCGACCCGGGTCTACGAGCAGTACTTC.